One sample yielded the 20 T cell receptor beta chains listed below, sequenced in a study of regulatory T cells in long-lasting Graves disease. The time point: persistent/refractory GD, antithyroid drugs over 5 years with positive TRAb. Making the TCR library involved RNA that had been extracted from PBMCs. With iRepertoire HTBI primers and Arm-PCR of CDR3 regions, TCR beta libraries were built. Each CDR3 protein is one row after TCRdb ran MiXCR on the multiplex PCR reads. The sample consists of about 400,000 distinct CDR3 sequences, around 20% of them appearing once. The material was peripheral blood mononuclear cells (PBMCs), obtained when the disease was refractory, from a patient treated with antithyroid drugs. These receptors were taken from a female donor with Graves disease.

The chain combines TRBV24-1 with TRBJ2-7; D is undetermined. This CDR3 comprises 19 residues. Trimming pared 0 bases from V and 3 bases from J, leaving 23 bases between. The V gene's germline CDR1 is KGHDR and CDR2 SFDVKD. CDR3 nucleotides: TGTGCCACCAGTGATTTGCCACAGCGCCAGGTGCCCTACCACTACGAGCAGTACTTC. It translates to CATSDLPQRQVPYHYEQYF.

The chain links TRBV28 to TRBJ2-3, with 8 bases matching TRBD2. Germline CDR1 MDHEN, CDR2 SYDVKM. With V trimmed by 5 bases and J by 4 bases, 14 bases remained unmatched. The CDR3 extends over 17 amino acids. Written as DNA, the CDR3 is TGTGCCAGCAGTGGGTTAGCGGGGCGAGGGCTCGCAGATACGCAGTATTTT. Translation gives CASSGLAGRGLADTQYF.

The rearrangement links TRBV2 to TRBJ2-3; 7 bases agree with TRBD2. Losses at the gene ends were 4 bases for V and 2 bases for J; bases not matched to a gene: 9. Germline V gene data show CDR1 as SNHLY and CDR2 as FYNNEI. The CDR3 sequence is 16 residues long. The CDR3 spells CASSVSLADTTDTQYF. In DNA, the CDR3 is TGTGCCAGCAGTGTCAGTCTAGCGGATACCACAGATACGCAGTATTTT.

This clonotype was detected ten times or more. This rearrangement joins TRBV29-1 to TRBJ1-1; no clear D. The CDR3 has 13 amino acids. Germline values: CDR1 SQVTM, CDR2 ANQGSEA. V was clipped by 1 base and J by 0 bases, with 6 bases between them. This CDR3 reads CSVEGRLNTEAFF. CDR3 coding DNA: TGCAGCGTTGAAGGGCGTCTGAACACTGAAGCTTTCTTT. The variable domain in full, completed from reference TRBV29-1 and TRBJ1-1, reads SAVISQKPSRDICQRGTSLTIQCQVDSQVTMMFWYRQQPGQSLTLIATANQGSEATYESGFVIDKFPISRPNLTFSTLTVSNMSPEDSSIYLCSVEGRLNTEAFFGQGTRLTVV.

This chain uses TRBV3-1 with TRBJ2-2; no firm D call. The CDR3 extends over 12 amino acids. V was pared by 3 bases and J by 6 bases, with 5 bases between. Per germline, CDR1 LGHDT and CDR2 YNNKEL (reference sequence). The CDR3 bases are TGTGCCAGCAGCCATGTATCCGGGGAGCTGTTTTTT. Protein product: CASSHVSGELFF.

This clonotype was found many times. The gene calls are TRBV5-1 and TRBJ1-1; 9 bases line up with TRBD1. This CDR3 region has 18 residues. V was clipped by 5 bases and J by 3 bases; unmatched bases: 17. Germline CDR1 SGHRS, CDR2 YFSETQ. The CDR3 reads CASSLLWTGEGMDTEAFF. The CDR3 bases are TGCGCCAGCAGTCTTCTTTGGACAGGGGAAGGGATGGACACTGAAGCTTTCTTT.

The chain links TRBV7-2 to TRBJ2-3, with 9 bases aligning to TRBD1. From germline, CDR1 is SGHTA and CDR2 FQGNSA. After removal of 3 bases from V and 4 bases from J, the junction contained 8 bases not matched to a gene. This CDR3 is built from 16 residues. The chain's CDR3 is CASSLGTGLGADTQYF. CDR3 coding DNA: TGTGCCAGCAGCTTGGGGACAGGGTTAGGGGCAGATACGCAGTATTTT.

This clonotype was seen at least ten times. V gene TRBV28 combines with J gene TRBJ2-7; D perhaps matches TRBD1 (6 bases). This CDR3 is 15 amino acids long. Germline CDR1 MDHEN, CDR2 SYDVKM. V was trimmed by 3 bases and J by 0 bases, leaving 12 bases between them. CDR3 protein: CASSFYTDSSYEQYF. In nucleotides, the CDR3 is TGTGCCAGCAGTTTCTACACGGACAGCTCCTACGAGCAGTACTTC.

Concerning this clonotype: A read error may explain this, as a much larger clone is one base away. V and J are TRBV7-9 and TRBJ2-4, with D possibly TRBD2 on 5 matching bases. Germline assignment: CDR1 SEHNR and CDR2 FQNEAQ (reference sequence). The CDR3 covers 13 residues. CDR3 bases: TGTGCCAGCAGCTTAGTCGGACTGGCTAATCAGCACTTC. Its translation is CASSLVGLANQHF. The full variable domain, in which reference TRBV7-9 and TRBJ2-4 provide the parts outside the CDR3, is DTGVSQNPRHKITKRGQNVTFRCDPISEHNRLYWYRQTLGQGPEFLTYFQNEAQLEKSRLLSDRFSAERPKGSFSTLEIQRTEQGDSAMYLCASSLVGLANQHFGAGTRLSVL.

This clonotype has more than one count but fewer than ten. This chain connects TRBV7-9 to TRBJ1-1; 7 bases are shared with TRBD1. The CDR3 consists of 15 residues. Trimming cost V 1 base and J 3 bases; bases outside gene matches: 5. CDR1 SEHNR and CDR2 FQNEAQ come from the germline V gene (reference sequence). CDR3 nucleotide sequence: TGTGCCAGCAGCTTAGAACAGGGGACAGACACTGAAGCTTTCTTT. It translates to CASSLEQGTDTEAFF.

This clonotype was seen many times. This chain connects TRBV12-3 or TRBV12-4 to TRBJ1-2; possible D gene TRBD1, 6 bases. The V end lost 6 bases, the J end lost 7 bases, and 12 bases lay between the germline ends. The CDR3 loop spans 12 amino acids. The CDR3 sequence: CASSPTGSGYTF. In DNA form, the CDR3 reads TGTGCCAGCAGCCCCACAGGGAGTGGCTACACCTTC.

This clonotype was seen many times. The DNA of the CDR3 is TGTGCCAGCAGTAGCGGGGGGACGTACCAAGAGACCCAGTACTTC. Translation gives CASSSGGTYQETQYF. The gene calls are TRBV6-1 and TRBJ2-5; TRBD2 agrees at 9 bases. This CDR3 comprises 15 residues. CDR1 is MNHNS and CDR2 is SASEGT in the germline V gene. The V gene end was trimmed by 5 bases and the J gene end by 0 bases; junction bases not matched to a gene: 4.

The table lists this clonotype with a count of one. V usage is TRBV5-6 and J usage is TRBJ2-7, with D perhaps TRBD1 or TRBD2 (5 bases each). The CDR3 is 15 amino acids. Germline V gives CDR1 SGHDT, CDR2 YYEEEE. V was clipped by 0 bases and J by 2 bases, with 12 bases between them. This CDR3 reads CASSLDGRDPYEQYF. CDR3 sequence (DNA): TGTGCCAGCAGCTTGGACGGCAGGGACCCCTACGAGCAGTACTTC.

This clonotype was detected ten times or more. This chain joins TRBV6-2 or TRBV6-3 and TRBJ2-7; 10 nucleotides match TRBD1. Germline lookup yields CDR1 MNHEY and CDR2 SVGEGT. With V trimmed by 6 bases and J by 3 bases, 8 bases remained unmatched. The CDR3 is made up of 15 amino acids. CDR3 residues: CASRTSGQGNYEQYF. In DNA form, the CDR3 reads TGTGCCAGCAGGACCTCGGGACAGGGGAACTACGAGCAGTACTTC.

The V call is TRBV6-1, the J call TRBJ1-1, with unresolved D. V was cut by 5 bases and J by 2 bases, with 12 bases left in between. This CDR3 has 14 amino acids. Germline V CDR1 and CDR2: MNHNS, SASEGT. CDR3: CASSRTLVNTEAFF. The CDR3 nucleotides read TGTGCCAGCAGTAGGACTTTAGTCAACACTGAAGCTTTCTTT.

This clonotype was recorded a few times. V usage is TRBV5-1 and J usage is TRBJ2-6; D gene uncertain. The length of the CDR3 is 15 residues. With 7 bases removed from V and 0 bases from J, the gap between germline ends came to 11 bases. Germline V gene data show CDR1 as SGHRS and CDR2 as YFSETQ. CDR3 bases: TGCGCCAGCGGGTACCTCTCCTCTGGGGCCAACGTCCTGACTTTC. Amino acid sequence: CASGYLSSGANVLTF.

The gene calls are TRBV10-3 and TRBJ2-3, with D perhaps TRBD2 (6 bases). The CDR3 is made up of 15 amino acids. Germline CDR1 reads ENHRY; CDR2 reads SYGVKD. Trimming took off 10 bases at V and 1 base at J, with 18 bases between the two ends. CDR3 residues: CATRVEGGGTDTQYF. The CDR3 bases are TGTGCCACCAGGGTGGAGGGAGGCGGCACAGATACGCAGTATTTT.

For this clonotype: It may be a read error: a sequence one base away is much more abundant. This rearrangement joins TRBV2 to TRBJ1-1, with D tentatively TRBD1 (5 bases). The V gene's germline CDR1 is SNHLY and CDR2 FYNNEI. CDR3 length: 14 residues. Trimming took 6 bases from V and 4 from J, leaving 15 bases between them. The CDR3 spells CASSAEVGGTEAFF. The DNA for the CDR3 is TGTGCCAGCAGCGCCGAAGTTGGGGGCACTGAAGCTTTCTTT.

This clonotype was counted only a few times. The chain combines TRBV7-2 with TRBJ2-7; D possibly corresponds to TRBD2 (5 bases). CDR3 size: 13 residues. Trimming shortened V by 4 bases and J by 2 bases, and 9 bases separated the two germline ends. Germline V gives CDR1 SGHTA, CDR2 FQGNSA. For the CDR3, the DNA is TGTGCCAGCAGCTGGGAGTTCGCCTACGAGCAGTACTTC. This encodes CASSWEFAYEQYF.

In regard to this clonotype: This sequence may be a read error, since a much larger clone differs from it by one base. CDR3 nucleotide sequence: TGTGCCAGCAGCGAGGAGCCGTACGGGCAGTACTTC. Translation: CASSEEPYGQYF. The rearrangement joins TRBV11-2 to TRBJ2-7; D is undetermined. Looked up from germline, CDR1 is SGHAT and CDR2 is FQNNGV. The CDR3 totals 12 residues.